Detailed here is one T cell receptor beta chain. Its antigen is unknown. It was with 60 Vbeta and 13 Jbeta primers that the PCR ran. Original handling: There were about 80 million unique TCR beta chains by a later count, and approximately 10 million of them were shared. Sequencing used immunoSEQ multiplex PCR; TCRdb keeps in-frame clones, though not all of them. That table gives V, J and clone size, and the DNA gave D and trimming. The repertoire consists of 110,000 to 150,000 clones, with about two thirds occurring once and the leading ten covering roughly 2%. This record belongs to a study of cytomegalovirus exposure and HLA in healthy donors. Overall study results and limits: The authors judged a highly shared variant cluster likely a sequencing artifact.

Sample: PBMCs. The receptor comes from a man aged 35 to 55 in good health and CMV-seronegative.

The CDR3 DNA sequence: TGCAGCGTTGATCCCCGGGGGTCCTACAATGAGCAGTTCTTC. This codes for CSVDPRGSYNEQFF. The chain combines TRBV29-1 with TRBJ2-1; D is perhaps TRBD2 (6 bases). V gave up 3 bases and J gave up 1 base, with 10 bases separating them. Germline values: CDR1 SQVTM, CDR2 ANQGSEA. The CDR3 spans 14 residues.